This T cell receptor (beta chain) was found in a study of CD8+ T cells in alopecia areata. In the study overall: C3H/HeJ donors with spontaneous alopecia, roughly 6-13 months old, supplied skin grafts to approximately 7-11-week-old female C3H/HeJ mice. Study-level results: Affected scalp, especially in alopecia totalis/universalis, had a higher clonality than normal scalp did.

Trimming removed 5 bases from V and 0 bases from J, with 13 bases in between. The CDR3 covers 15 residues. Germline loops: CDR1 NNHDY, CDR2 SYVADS. Extraction and reverse transcription of RNA yielded cDNA as the sequencing template. Profiled with immunoSEQ multiplex PCR; TCRdb holds only in-frame clones, not every one. This record lists around 100,000 clones, none seen once only, and the top ten clones contain about 19%. This clone was detected many times. The target antigen is unknown. The gene symbols are mouse symbols. The read stops 4 residues short of the end of the CDR3; the missing end is completed from the germline J gene.

Sequencing was carried out using lesional skin. The chain couples TRBV13-3 to TRBJ2-5, with D possibly TRBD1 on 6 matching bases. The origin of this receptor is a C3H/HeJ mouse with alopecia areata. MHC haplotype of the strain: H2-k. CDR3 bases read: TGTGCCAGCAGGGCCGGGACAAATAACCAAGAC. Translation gives CASRAGTNNQD. The entire CDR3 reads CASRAGTNNQDTQYF.